The clone carrying this T cell receptor beta chain came up once. The data derive from a study of CD8 T cells in Susac syndrome. An amount of RNA that ranged from roughly 0.5 to 1 ug was reverse transcribed with random hexamers. TCRdb called the immunoSEQ multiplex PCR reads again in MiXCR, with one record for every CDR3 protein. The sample records about 49,000 distinct CDR3 sequences, over 85% being singletons. Germline-derived CDR1 and CDR2 are MNHEY and SVGAGI. The length of the CDR3 is 15 residues. Trimming took 3 bases from V and 3 from J, leaving 15 bases between them. This TCR was sampled from a human donor in good health. The chain uses TRBV6-5 and TRBJ2-7; D possibly corresponds to TRBD1 (5 bases). The source material was CD8+ T cells from PBMCs. CDR3 residues: CASSYSEDSSYEQYF. CDR3 DNA: TGTGCCAGCAGTTATTCGGAAGACAGCAGCTACGAGCAGTACTTC.